The 15 T cell receptor beta chains presented below share a single source sample, sequenced in a study of Ad26.COV2.S vaccination and SARS-CoV-2 variants. The data were produced by immunoSEQ multiplex PCR, yet TCRdb's version contains in-frame clones alone and is incomplete. The sample lists more than 400,000 clones, 92% seen once, with more than 1.5% in the top ten. Treatment reported: around 19 received Ad26.COV2.S at low or high dose, single or two shots; about 5 received placebo; per-sample allocation not given. Material that was analyzed had been drawn on day 63 after the first vaccine or placebo injection. Here the sequenced sample was peripheral blood, taken in a trial of Ad26.COV2.S vaccine versus placebo. These receptor sequences come from a person aged 18-65 years who received the Ad26.COV2.S COVID-19 vaccine or a placebo.

The chain combines TRBV10-3 with TRBJ2-3; weak D call: TRBD2 (7 bases). The CDR3 is made up of 16 amino acids. Germline loops: CDR1 ENHRY, CDR2 SYGVKD. V lost 0 bases and J 2 bases, leaving 12 bases between the germline ends. The CDR3 sequence: CAISESGGATTDTQYF. CDR3 sequence (DNA): TGTGCCATCAGTGAGTCGGGGGGGGCCACCACAGATACGCAGTATTTT.

The J gene is TRBJ1-1, the V gene TRBV29-1, with 10 bases lining up with TRBD1. Germline CDR1 SQVTM, CDR2 ANQGSEA. This CDR3 has 13 residues. The V segment lost 5 bases and the J segment 7 bases; nucleotides outside the gene matches: 7. CDR3 coding DNA: TGCAGCGTTACGACAGGGGGCTTTAATGAAGCTTTCTTT. This encodes CSVTTGGFNEAFF. The variable domain in full, completed from reference TRBV29-1 and TRBJ1-1, reads SAVISQKPSRDICQRGTSLTIQCQVDSQVTMMFWYRQQPGQSLTLIATANQGSEATYESGFVIDKFPISRPNLTFSTLTVSNMSPEDSSIYLCSVTTGGFNEAFFGQGTRLTVV.

This clone was detected only once. The V gene is TRBV7-8, the J gene TRBJ1-5; unclear D gene. Trimming pared 1 base from V and 6 bases from J, leaving 19 bases between. The CDR3 runs to 17 residues. Germline V gene lookup returns CDR1 SGHVS and CDR2 FQNEAQ. The CDR3 sequence: CASSLGGAEGPGQPQHF. CDR3 DNA sequence: TGTGCCAGCAGCTTAGGCGGCGCGGAGGGCCCGGGTCAGCCCCAGCATTTT.

V usage is TRBV9 and J usage is TRBJ1-1; 7 nucleotides agree with TRBD1. Losses at the gene ends were 0 bases for V and 1 base for J; bases not matched to a gene: 6. The CDR3 is 16 amino acids. Per germline, CDR1 SGDLS and CDR2 YYNGEE. CDR3 sequence (DNA): TGTGCCAGCAGCGTAGCTCCGACAGGGCCGAACACTGAAGCTTTCTTT. Protein sequence: CASSVAPTGPNTEAFF.

The chain recombines TRBV7-2 with TRBJ2-4, with a tentative D call TRBD2 (6 bases). Germline CDR1 is SGHTA and CDR2 is FQGNSA. V was trimmed by 3 bases and J by 0 bases, leaving 12 bases between them. This CDR3 comprises 16 residues. The CDR3 region has the DNA TGTGCCAGCAGCTTCGGGGAGGTTATAGCCAAAAACATTCAGTACTTC. It specifies CASSFGEVIAKNIQYF. The full variable domain, in which reference TRBV7-2 and TRBJ2-4 provide the parts outside the CDR3, is GAGVSQSPSNKVTEKGKDVELRCDPISGHTALYWYRQSLGQGLEFLIYFQGNSAPDKSGLPSDRFSAERTGGSVSTLTIQRTQQEDSAVYLCASSFGEVIAKNIQYFGAGTRLSVL.

This clone was seen only once. This chain joins TRBV5-1 and TRBJ1-2; 7 bases agree with TRBD1. The CDR3 has 14 amino acids. Germline V gene data show CDR1 as SGHRS and CDR2 as YFSETQ. V was clipped by 2 bases and J by 8 bases; unmatched bases: 9. CDR3 sequence reads: CASSLSDLGGGYTF. CDR3 DNA sequence: TGCGCCAGCAGCTTATCCGACTTAGGGGGCGGCTACACCTTC. The whole variable domain, filled in from reference TRBV5-1 and TRBJ1-2, reads KAGVTQTPRYLIKTRGQQVTLSCSPISGHRSVSWYQQTPGQGLQFLFEYFSETQRNKGNFPGRFSGRQFSNSRSEMNVSTLELGDSALYLCASSLSDLGGGYTFGSGTRLTVV.

The rearrangement joins TRBV12-3 or TRBV12-4 to TRBJ1-2; D remains unclear. There are 13 residues in the CDR3. V lost 11 bases and J 4 bases, leaving 17 bases between the germline ends. CDR3 nucleotides: TGTGCCGTCCCAGGCCCGGGAACCTATGGCTACACCTTC. Its protein product is CAVPGPGTYGYTF.

This sequence joins TRBV28 and TRBJ2-7; TRBD2 matches at 7 bases. The V segment lost 4 bases and the J segment 0 bases; nucleotides outside the gene matches: 9. The CDR3 runs to 16 residues. Per the germline V gene, CDR1 is MDHEN and CDR2 is SYDVKM. The CDR3 sequence: CASSSQGGGPSYEQYF. As DNA, the CDR3 is TGTGCCAGCAGTTCCCAAGGCGGGGGTCCCTCCTACGAGCAGTACTTC.

The chain couples TRBV19 to TRBJ1-1; TRBD1 is a possible D gene (6 bases). Germline V gene sequence: CDR1 LNHDA, CDR2 SQIVND (reference sequence). The CDR3 is 14 residues long. Trimming left V 8 bases short and J 2 bases short, with 15 bases between. The CDR3 is CASRLGHGNTEAFF. The CDR3 DNA sequence: TGTGCCAGTCGTCTGGGACACGGCAACACTGAAGCTTTCTTT.

Worth noting for this clone: In the same sample, other DNA sequences code for this CDR3. This sequence joins TRBV5-4 and TRBJ2-1; 12 bases are shared with TRBD2. Trimming at V came to 0 bases and at J to 7 bases, leaving 2 bases not matched to a gene. The CDR3 sequence is 15 residues long. Germline lookup yields CDR1 SGHNT and CDR2 YYREEE (reference sequence). DNA of the CDR3: TGTGCCAGCAGCTTGGGGCTAGCGGGGGGGAATGAGCAGTTCTTC. It codes for CASSLGLAGGNEQFF.

The chain is built from TRBV6-5 and TRBJ1-1, with a weak D call TRBD1 (5 bases). Trimming took off 4 bases at V and 2 bases at J, with 14 bases between the two ends. Looked up from germline, CDR1 is MNHEY and CDR2 is SVGAGI. CDR3 size: 15 residues. CDR3 sequence (DNA): TGTGCCAGCAGTTCCGGAGGGGTTGGAAACACTGAAGCTTTCTTT. It is translated as CASSSGGVGNTEAFF.

The chain links TRBV18 to TRBJ1-1, with D possibly matching TRBD1 (5 bases). The CDR3 consists of 15 residues. Trimming shortened V by 2 bases and J by 2 bases, and 12 bases separated the two germline ends. From germline, CDR1 is KGHSH and CDR2 LQKENI. The CDR3 bases are TGTGCCAGCTCACCATTGGGGGGGGGAAACACTGAAGCTTTCTTT. This codes for CASSPLGGGNTEAFF.

This clone showed up just a few times. V and J are TRBV7-9 and TRBJ1-1; D ambiguous. V lost 4 bases to trimming and J lost 2 bases, with 14 bases between them. Per the germline V gene, CDR1 is SEHNR and CDR2 is FQNEAQ (reference sequence). This CDR3 spans 15 amino acids. CDR3 coding DNA: TGTGCCAGCAGCTCCGTTGACAATAGCAACACTGAAGCTTTCTTT. Its translation: CASSSVDNSNTEAFF.

The genes are TRBV6-5 and TRBJ2-3; D is undetermined. The V gene's germline CDR1 is MNHEY and CDR2 SVGAGI. The V end was cut by 4 bases, the J end by 1 base, with 6 bases between. The CDR3 contains 13 residues. CDR3 nucleotides: TGTGCCAGCAGTTCAATGGGCACAGATACGCAGTATTTT. This gives the protein CASSSMGTDTQYF.

The gene calls are TRBV19 and TRBJ2-2, with D perhaps assigned TRBD1 or TRBD2 (6 bases each). Germline CDR1 is LNHDA and CDR2 is SQIVND (reference sequence). V was cut by 3 bases and J by 2 bases, with 16 bases left in between. The CDR3 runs to 17 residues. The CDR3, as DNA: TGTGCCAGTAGTATTTGGCGTGGGGGGCTCAACACCGGGGAGCTGTTTTTT. Its protein is CASSIWRGGLNTGELFF.